The clone carrying this TCR beta chain has a count of ten or more. The antigen is unknown. This sample is part of a study of neurological immune-mediated disorders. Study-level points and caveats: TCR-beta repertoires seemed private in all groups, with no expanded CDR3 amino acid sequences shared.

Synthesis of cDNA was carried out by template-switch 5'RACE. The reaction used 10-nucleotide random UMIs. Over 160 million TCR-beta sequences from 15-18 subjects came out of each sequencing run. TCRdb called the 5' RACE reads again in MiXCR, with one record for every CDR3 protein. The data hold tens of thousands of distinct CDR3 sequences, with 10% to 13% observed a single time. The germline V gene encodes CDR1 SGHRS and CDR2 YFSETQ. Trimming removed 1 base from V and 3 bases from J, with 2 bases in between. CDR3 length: 11 amino acids. PBMCs stored at -80 C, numbering 2 million, were the origin of the unsorted libraries.

The gene calls are TRBV5-1 and TRBJ2-7; no reliable D call. The clonotype was recovered from a woman in her twenties or thirties with HTLV-1-associated myelopathy (HAM/TSP). Sequenced material: PBMCs. CDR3 loop: CASSLYYEQYF. The CDR3 DNA reads TGCGCCAGCAGCTTGTACTACGAGCAGTACTTC. Combining the CDR3 with reference TRBV5-1 and TRBJ2-7 gives the whole variable domain KAGVTQTPRYLIKTRGQQVTLSCSPISGHRSVSWYQQTPGQGLQFLFEYFSETQRNKGNFPGRFSGRQFSNSRSEMNVSTLELGDSALYLCASSLYYEQYFGPGTRLTVT.